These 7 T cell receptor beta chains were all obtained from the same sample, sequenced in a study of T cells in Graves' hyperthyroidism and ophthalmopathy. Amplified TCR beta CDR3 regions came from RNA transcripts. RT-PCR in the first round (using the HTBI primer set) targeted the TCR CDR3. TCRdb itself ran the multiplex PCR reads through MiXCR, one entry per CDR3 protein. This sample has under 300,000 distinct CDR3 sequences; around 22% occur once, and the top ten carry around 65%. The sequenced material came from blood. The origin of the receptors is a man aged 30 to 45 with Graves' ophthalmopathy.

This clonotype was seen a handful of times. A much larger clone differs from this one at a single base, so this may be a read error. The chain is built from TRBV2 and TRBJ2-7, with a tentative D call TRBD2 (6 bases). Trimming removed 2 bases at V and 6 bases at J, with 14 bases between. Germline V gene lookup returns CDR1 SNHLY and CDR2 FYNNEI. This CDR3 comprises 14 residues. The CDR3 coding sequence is TGTGCCAGCAGTGAATTCCTCGGAGGGTTCGAGCAGTACTTC. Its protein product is CASSEFLGGFEQYF.

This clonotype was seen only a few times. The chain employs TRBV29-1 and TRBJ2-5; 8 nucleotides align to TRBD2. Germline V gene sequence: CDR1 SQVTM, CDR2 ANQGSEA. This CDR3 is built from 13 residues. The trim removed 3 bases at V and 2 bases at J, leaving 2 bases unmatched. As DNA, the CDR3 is TGCAGCGTTGACAAGCGGGGGCAAGAGACCCAGTACTTC. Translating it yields CSVDKRGQETQYF.

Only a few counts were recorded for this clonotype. The chain's CDR3 is CASSLRGRGGNEQFF. CDR3 nucleotide sequence: TGTGCCAGCAGCTTAAGGGGAAGAGGGGGCAATGAGCAGTTCTTC. V and J are TRBV7-9 and TRBJ2-1, with D perhaps matching TRBD1 (6 bases). The CDR3 runs to 15 residues. Germline assignment: CDR1 SEHNR and CDR2 FQNEAQ (reference sequence). V shed 2 bases and J shed 6 bases, with 14 bases lying between them.

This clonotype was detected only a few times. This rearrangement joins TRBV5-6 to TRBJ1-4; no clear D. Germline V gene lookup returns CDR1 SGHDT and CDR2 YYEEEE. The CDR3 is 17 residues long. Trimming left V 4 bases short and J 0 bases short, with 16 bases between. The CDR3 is CASSPLRRPSTNEKLFF. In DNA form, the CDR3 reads TGTGCCAGCAGCCCTCTCCGGAGGCCGTCAACTAATGAAAAACTGTTTTTT.

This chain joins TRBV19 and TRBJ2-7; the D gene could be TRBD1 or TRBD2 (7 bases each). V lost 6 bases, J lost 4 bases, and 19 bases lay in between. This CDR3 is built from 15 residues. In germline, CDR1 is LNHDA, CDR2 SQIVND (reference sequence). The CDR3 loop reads CASSATGEGSYEQYF. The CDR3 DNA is TGTGCCAGTAGCGCAACAGGGGAGGGAAGTTACGAGCAGTACTTC.

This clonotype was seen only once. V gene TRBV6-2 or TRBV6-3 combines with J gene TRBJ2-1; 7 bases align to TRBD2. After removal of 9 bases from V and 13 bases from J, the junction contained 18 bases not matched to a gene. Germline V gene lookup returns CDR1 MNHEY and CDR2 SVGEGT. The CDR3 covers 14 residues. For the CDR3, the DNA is TGTGCCAGTCCTGGAACGGGGGGACTCACGGAACAGTTCTTC. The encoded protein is CASPGTGGLTEQFF.

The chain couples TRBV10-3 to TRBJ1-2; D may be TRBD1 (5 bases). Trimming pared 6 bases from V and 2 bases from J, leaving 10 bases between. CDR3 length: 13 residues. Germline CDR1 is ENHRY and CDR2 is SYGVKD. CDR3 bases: TGTGCCATCAGCGATACAGGAAACTATGGCTACACCTTC. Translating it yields CAISDTGNYGYTF.